Each of the 2 T cell receptor beta chains below was sequenced from the same sample in a study of radiotherapy plus CTLA-4 blockade in lung cancer. Sequencing used immunoSEQ multiplex PCR; TCRdb keeps in-frame clones, though not all of them. The profile covers roughly 58,000 clones, with roughly four fifths appearing a single time and approximately 6.1% taken by the ten largest. The sequenced sample was peripheral blood, obtained from a patient treated with radiotherapy plus ipilimumab. These receptors all come from a human donor with non-small cell lung cancer whose response to radiotherapy plus ipilimumab could not be evaluated.

The V call is TRBV2, the J call TRBJ2-3; perhaps TRBD2 as D (6 bases). The CDR3 sequence is 14 residues long. Deletions cut 8 bases from V and 5 bases from J, with 17 bases between. The germline gives CDR1 SNHLY, CDR2 FYNNEI. CDR3 DNA sequence: TGTGCCAGCCTCTCCGCGACTAGTGAAGATACGCAGTATTTT. It specifies CASLSATSEDTQYF. Looking up the rest from reference TRBV2 and TRBJ2-3 gives the full variable domain: EPEVTQTPSHQVTQMGQEVILRCVPISNHLYFYWYRQILGQKVEFLVSFYNNEISEKSEIFDDQFSVERPDGSNFTLKIRSTKLEDSAMYFCASLSATSEDTQYFGPGTRLTVL.

The table lists this clone with a count of one. This chain links TRBV7-8 with TRBJ1-5, with 7 bases matching TRBD1. The CDR3 spans 13 residues. After removal of 5 bases from V and 7 bases from J, the junction contained 5 bases not matched to a gene. The V gene's germline CDR1 is SGHVS and CDR2 FQNEAQ. The CDR3 sequence: CASSPRTGQPQHF. CDR3 DNA sequence: TGTGCCAGCAGCCCGCGGACAGGCCAGCCCCAGCATTTT.